The clone carrying this TCR beta chain was found many times. Its antigen is still unknown. TCRdb re-analysed the 5' RACE reads in MiXCR, keeping a single row per CDR3 protein. The table has 35,000 to 45,000 distinct CDR3 sequences, just over 7.5% seen once. Time point reported: blood at routine non-recurrence follow-up after resection. Tumor, nontumor lung or frozen PBMC supplied whole RNA that was sequenced unsorted. This sample was taken from a study of spatial heterogeneity in lung cancer. Study-wide background: The donor population consisted of approximately 70 patients with untreated, early-stage non-small cell lung cancer. There were consistently more beta-chain sequences detected than alpha-chain sequences.

V was pared by 8 bases and J by 2 bases, with 10 bases between. The CDR3 runs 12 residues. CDR1 is SNHLY, CDR2 FYNNEI, per germline. Broader study findings: Blood contained ubiquitous expanded tumor TCRs more at resection than at follow-up.

This clonotype originated in a male donor with early-stage non-small cell lung cancer. Sequencing used PBMCs, obtained at follow-up. This sequence joins TRBV2 and TRBJ2-7, with D possibly being TRBD1 (6 bases). The CDR3 here is CASWDTPYEQYF. CDR3 nucleotide sequence: TGTGCCAGCTGGGACACCCCCTACGAGCAGTACTTC.